This T cell receptor (beta chain) was profiled in a study of blood T cells in healthy people across ages. General observations from the study: Expanded clonotype shifts may have been confounded, as the donors had an unknown CMV status.

The CDR3 sequence is 16 residues long. The V gene lost 6 bases and the J gene lost 1 base, with 18 bases spanning the gap. Germline values: CDR1 MNHEY, CDR2 SVGAGI. About this clonotype: Its specificity is not known.

Caucasian, healthy and from Russia, the donors were aged between about 6 and 90. Together with a sample-barcoded 5' primer, a J-beta primer mix was included in a second PCR lasting roughly 6 to 12 cycles. TCRdb independently ran MiXCR on the 5' RACE reads; one entry per CDR3 protein. The sample holds around 650,000 distinct CDR3 sequences; 40% to 45% are singletons and the top ten take about 32%. The sample comprised blood. This sequence was found in a man older than 75 in good health. The chain combines TRBV6-5 with TRBJ1-1; tentative D call: TRBD1 (6 bases). The DNA of the CDR3 is TGTGCCAGCAGCCCCATGGGGGGGGGGCGGAACACTGAAGCTTTCTTT. This sequence encodes CASSPMGGGRNTEAFF.